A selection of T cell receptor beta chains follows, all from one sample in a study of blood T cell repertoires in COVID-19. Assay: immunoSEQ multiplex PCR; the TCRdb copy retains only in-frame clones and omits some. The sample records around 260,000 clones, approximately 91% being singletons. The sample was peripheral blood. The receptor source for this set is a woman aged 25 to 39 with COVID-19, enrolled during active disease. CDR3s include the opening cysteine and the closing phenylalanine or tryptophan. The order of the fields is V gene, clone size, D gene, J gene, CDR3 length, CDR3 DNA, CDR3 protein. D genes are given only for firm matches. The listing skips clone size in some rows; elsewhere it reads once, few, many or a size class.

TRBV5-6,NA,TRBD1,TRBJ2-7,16,TGTGCCAGCAGCTTGGGGACCGGGACAGCTTCCTACGAGCAGTACTTC,CASSLGTGTASYEQYF
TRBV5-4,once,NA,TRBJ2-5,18,TGTGCCAGCAGCTTGGTCGGACAGACAAGCCCCACACGAGAGACCCAGTACTTC,CASSLVGQTSPTRETQYF
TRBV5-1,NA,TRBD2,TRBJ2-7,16,TGCGCCAGCAGCTTGTGGGGGACTAGCGGGACAGACGAGCAGTACTTC,CASSLWGTSGTDEQYF
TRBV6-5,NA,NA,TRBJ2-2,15,TGTGCCAGCACCACGATCCCCGGAGGCACCGGGGAGCTGTTTTTT,CASTTIPGGTGELFF
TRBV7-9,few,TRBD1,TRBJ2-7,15,TGTGCCAGCAGCTGGGGGACAGGGAGCTCCTACGAGCAGTACTTC,CASSWGTGSSYEQYF
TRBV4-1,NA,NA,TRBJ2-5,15,TGCGCCAGCAGCCAAGGTGCAGGGGGAGGAGAGACCCAGTACTTC,CASSQGAGGGETQYF
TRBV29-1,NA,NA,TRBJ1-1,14,TGCAGCGTGCATCACAGGGCGCTTAGGACTGAAGCTTTCTTT,CSVHHRALRTEAFF
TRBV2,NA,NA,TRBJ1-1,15,TGTGCCAGTACAAGGACAGTCTCCTTGAACACTGAAGCTTTCTTT,CASTRTVSLNTEAFF
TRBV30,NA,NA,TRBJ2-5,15,TGTGCCTGGACTAGTAGCGGCAATCTCCAAGAGACCCAGTACTTC,CAWTSSGNLQETQYF
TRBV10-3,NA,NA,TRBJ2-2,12,TGTGCCATCACTCGGGGCACCGGGGAGCTGTTTTTT,CAITRGTGELFF
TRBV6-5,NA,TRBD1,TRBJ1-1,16,TGTGCCAGCAGTTACTCCGGACAGGGGGCGAACACTGAAGCTTTCTTT,CASSYSGQGANTEAFF
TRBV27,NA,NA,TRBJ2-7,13,TGTGCCAGCAGCCGGGGTTGGGGCTACGAGCAGTACTTC,CASSRGWGYEQYF
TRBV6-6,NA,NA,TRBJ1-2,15,TGTGCCAGCAGTTATCAGGGGACCTCAAACTATGGCTACACCTTC,CASSYQGTSNYGYTF
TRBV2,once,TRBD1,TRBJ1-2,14,TGTGCCAGCAGTGAATTAGGGGGCGCAGATGGCTACACCTTC,CASSELGGADGYTF
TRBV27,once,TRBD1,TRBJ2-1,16,TGTGCCAGCAATCCGGGACAGGGGGATTCCTACAATGAGCAGTTCTTC,CASNPGQGDSYNEQFF
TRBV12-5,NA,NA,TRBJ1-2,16,TGTGCTAGTGGTTTGGTCGGGGAGGGAACGGACTATGGCTACACCTTC,CASGLVGEGTDYGYTF
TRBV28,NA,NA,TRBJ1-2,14,TGTGCCAGCAGTGCGAGATTGACAGGCTATGGCTACACCTTC,CASSARLTGYGYTF
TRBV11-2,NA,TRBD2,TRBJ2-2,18,TGTGCCAGCAGCTTAGACCGGACACGCGGGAGTATCGCCGGGGAGCTGTTTTTT,CASSLDRTRGSIAGELFF
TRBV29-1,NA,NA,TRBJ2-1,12,TGCAGCGTTGAAGATTGGCTCAATGAGCAGTTCTTC,CSVEDWLNEQFF
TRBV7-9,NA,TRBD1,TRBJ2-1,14,TGTGCCAGCAGCTCCCGACAGGGCGTCCATGAGCAGTTCTTC,CASSSRQGVHEQFF
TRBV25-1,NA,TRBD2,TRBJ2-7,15,TGTGCCAGCAGCGATAGCGGGAGCCCCCACTACGAGCAGTACTTC,CASSDSGSPHYEQYF
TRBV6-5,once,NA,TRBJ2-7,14,TGTGCCAGCAGTTACCTCGGGAGTAGCGGAGAGCAGTACTTC,CASSYLGSSGEQYF